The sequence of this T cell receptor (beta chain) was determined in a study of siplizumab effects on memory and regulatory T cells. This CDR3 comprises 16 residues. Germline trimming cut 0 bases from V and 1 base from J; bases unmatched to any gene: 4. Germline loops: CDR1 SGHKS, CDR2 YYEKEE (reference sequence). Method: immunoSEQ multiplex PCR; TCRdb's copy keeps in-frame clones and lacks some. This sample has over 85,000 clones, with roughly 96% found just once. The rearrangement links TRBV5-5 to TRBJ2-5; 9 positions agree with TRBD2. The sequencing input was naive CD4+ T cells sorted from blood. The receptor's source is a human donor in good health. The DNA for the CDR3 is TGTGCCAGCAGCTTGGCCGTGCGGGGGGGCCAAGAGACCCAGTACTTC. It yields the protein CASSLAVRGGQETQYF.